This TCR beta chain derives from a study of T cells in Graves' hyperthyroidism and ophthalmopathy. Study-level information: Pretreatment peripheral blood was obtained at initial diagnosis.

The study's findings and limits: Blood also held most thyroid clonotypes expanded beyond 0.001.

Germline trimming cut 7 bases from V and 2 bases from J; bases unmatched to any gene: 11. The CDR3 spans 15 residues. Germline assignment: CDR1 SGHRS and CDR2 YFSETQ. This clonotype was seen ten or more times. No antigen is known for it. Amplification yielded TCR beta CDR3 regions, with RNA transcripts as the source. TCR CDR3 underwent first-round RT-PCR with the HTBI primer set. TCRdb re-called the multiplex PCR reads through MiXCR, storing one row per CDR3 protein. The data show 700,000 or so distinct CDR3 sequences, around 13% seen once. Sequencing was performed on blood. The receptor was derived from a woman aged 45-60 years with Graves' ophthalmopathy. This rearrangement joins TRBV5-1 to TRBJ2-7, with 8 positions matching TRBD1. Written as DNA, the CDR3 is TGCGCCAGCCGACTCCCTGGACAGGGACCCTACGAGCAGTACTTC. Its protein is CASRLPGQGPYEQYF.